The entry below gives a single T cell receptor (beta chain) sequence along with its context. The record originates from a study of blood T cell repertoires in COVID-19. At the level of the study: Samples of COVID-19 (acute and convalescent) were obtained from the United States, Italy and Spain. From T cells, B-cell-depleted T cells, or PBMCs came the material, which was cDNA or gDNA.

As originally analysed: Using reference gene primer amplification, nucleated cell counts were estimated. The table came from immunoSEQ multiplex PCR; TCRdb's copy has only in-frame clones and leaves some out. V, J and clone size reflect that table, while D and trimming were determined from the DNA. The repertoire has 100,000 or so clones, approximately 85% of them found once; the top ten carry roughly 4%. This CDR3 contains 18 residues. Specimen: peripheral blood. The TCR comes from a man in his forties or fifties with acute or convalescent COVID-19. The chain employs TRBV12-2 and TRBJ1-2. TRBV12-2 corresponds to a pseudogene. CDR3 sequence reads: CASRLGSLAELRFSGYTF. CDR3 DNA: TGTGCAAGTCGCTTAGGGAGCTTGGCCGAGTTGAGGTTTTCTGGCTACACCTTC.